This passage covers 23 T cell receptor beta chains from one sample sequenced in a study of CD8+ T cells in alopecia areata. Once RNA had been extracted, it was reverse transcribed into cDNA to act as the sequencing template. TCRdb keeps only in-frame clones here, not all; method: immunoSEQ multiplex PCR. Reported are over 100,000 clones, none seen only once; the ten largest carry around a fifth. The sample taken for sequencing was lesional skin. The receptors were sampled from a C3H/HeJ mouse with alopecia areata. Strain MHC haplotype: H2-k.

This clone has a handful of counts. Here the gene names and germline are mouse. The read is 4 residues too short to cover the CDR3 end, so that end is filled in from the germline J gene. The chain employs TRBV13-3 and TRBJ2-3; 11 nucleotides line up with TRBD2. This CDR3 has 18 residues. The ends lost 0 bases at V and 1 base at J; junction bases unmatched: 7. The germline gives CDR1 NNHDY, CDR2 SYVADS. The CDR3 protein is CASSDATGGARGAETLYF. The sequenced CDR3 bases are TGTGCCAGCAGTGATGCAACTGGGGGGGCGCGGGGTGCAGAA.

Worth noting for this clone: Gene names are the mouse ones. The CDR3 is cut off 4 residues early in the read; its end comes from the germline J gene. The rearrangement uses TRBV13-3 and TRBJ1-1; 9 bases agree with TRBD1. Germline trimming cut 7 bases from V and 4 bases from J; bases unmatched to any gene: 5. Per the germline V gene, CDR1 is NNHDY and CDR2 is SYVADS. The CDR3 is 13 amino acids. This chain's CDR3 is CASRDRVSTEVFF. The sequenced part of the CDR3 DNA is TGTGCCAGCCGGGACAGGGTTAGCACA.

Only a few counts were recorded for this clone. Gene names and germline match the mouse. The read is 4 residues too short to cover the CDR3 end, so that end is filled in from the germline J gene. The J gene is TRBJ1-1, the V gene TRBV19; a weak D match, TRBD1 (6 bases). The CDR3 is 13 residues long. The V end lost 5 bases, the J end lost 2 bases, and 10 bases lay between the germline ends. Looked up from germline, CDR1 is FNHDT and CDR2 is SITEND (reference sequence). The CDR3 sequence: CASSRDTNTEVFF. Partial CDR3 DNA: TGTGCCAGCAGCCGGGACACCAACACA.

This clone was seen at least ten times. Genes here carry mouse names. The CDR3 end lies 4 residues beyond the end of the read and is filled in from the germline J gene. This chain joins TRBV13-3 and TRBJ2-1, with TRBD2 matching over 9 bases. Trimming took 0 bases from V and 5 from J; bases not matched to a gene: 3. Per germline, CDR1 NNHDY and CDR2 SYVADS. This CDR3 has 15 amino acids. The CDR3 is CASSDVTGGHAEQFF. The DNA read from the CDR3 is TGTGCCAGCAGTGATGTGACTGGGGGCCATGCT.

A note on this clone: Gene and germline names: mouse. The read is 4 residues too short to cover the CDR3 end, so that end is filled in from the germline J gene. Other DNA sequences in this sample translate to the same CDR3. This sequence joins TRBV1 and TRBJ1-1; perhaps TRBD1 as D (5 bases). CDR1 and CDR2 (germline): NSQYPW, LRSPGD (reference sequence). The CDR3 is 14 residues long. Trimming cost V 1 base and J 3 bases, with 9 bases left between them. The sequenced CDR3 bases are TGCACCTGCAGTGCAGGGGGCGGGGACACA. Its translation is CTCSAGGGDT. The whole CDR3 sequence is CTCSAGGGDTEVFF.

This clone was seen many times. Gene and germline names: mouse. The CDR3 end lies 4 residues beyond the end of the read and is filled in from the germline J gene. The chain joins TRBV1 to TRBJ1-1, with a possible D match to TRBD1 (6 bases). The CDR3 length is 13 residues. Germline V gene data show CDR1 as NSQYPW and CDR2 as LRSPGD (reference sequence). CDR3: CTCSAAGTTEVFF. The sequenced CDR3 bases are TGCACCTGCAGTGCAGCCGGGACAACA.

This clone turned up a few times. Germline and genes: mouse. The sequenced fragment ends 4 residues before the CDR3 boundary, so the rest is inferred from the germline J gene. J is TRBJ2-5 and V is TRBV31; 10 nucleotides match TRBD2. V gave up 1 base and J gave up 1 base; unmatched junction bases: 2. From germline, CDR1 is GKSSPN and CDR2 SITVG. The CDR3 is 15 amino acids. CDR3 DNA (partial): TGTGCCTGGAGTCGACTGGGGGGCGACCAAGAC. It is translated as CAWSRLGGDQD. The whole CDR3 protein reads CAWSRLGGDQDTQYF. Complete variable domain (other parts from reference TRBV31 and TRBJ2-5): AQTIHQWPVAEIKAVGSPLSLGCTIKGKSSPNLYWYWQATGGTLQQLFYSITVGQVESVVQLNLSASRPKDDQFILSTEKLLLSHSGFYLCAWSRLGGDQDTQYFGPGTRLLVL.

This clone has a handful of counts. The translated DNA and TCRdb's protein are not identical at residue 14; the protein here was translated from the DNA. Each gene name is a mouse one. The read terminates 3 residues before the CDR3 end, so the remaining end is supplied by the germline J gene. V gene TRBV19 combines with J gene TRBJ1-3; 8 bases map to TRBD1. Trimming cost V 2 bases and J 0 bases; bases outside gene matches: 7. Germline CDR1 FNHDT, CDR2 SITEND (reference sequence). The CDR3 is made up of 17 amino acids. The CDR3 DNA, read in part, is TGTGCCAGCAGTATTCTCAGCCAGGGGGCTTCTGGAAATACG. This translates into CASSILSQGASGNT. The CDR3, in full, reads CASSILSQGASGNTLYF.

This clone came up a few times. Gene names and germline refer to mouse. The DNA ends 4 residues before the CDR3 does, and the rest of the CDR3 is filled in from the germline J gene. V is TRBV1 and J is TRBJ2-5; D possibly corresponds to TRBD1 (6 bases). Trimming stripped 0 bases from V and 0 bases from J, with 13 bases between. Germline CDR1 NSQYPW, CDR2 LRSPGD (reference sequence). The CDR3 is made up of 17 amino acids. CDR3 loop: CTCSADPGQFNQDTQYF. CDR3 DNA (partial): TGCACCTGCAGTGCAGATCCCGGACAGTTTAACCAAGAC.

About this clone itself: The gene names given are mouse names. The read stops 4 residues short of the end of the CDR3; the missing end is completed from the germline J gene. The chain recombines TRBV14 with TRBJ2-5; D might be TRBD1 (6 bases). Trimming stripped 4 bases from V and 0 bases from J, with 9 bases between. CDR1 is SGHDT, CDR2 FRDEAV, per germline. The CDR3 has 14 amino acids. Partial CDR3 DNA: TGTGCCAGCAGTCCCGGGACAAACCAAGAC. Its translation is CASSPGTNQD. The full CDR3 sequence reads CASSPGTNQDTQYF.

This clone was found a few times. Each gene name is a mouse one. The CDR3 is cut off 4 residues early in the read; its end comes from the germline J gene. This sequence joins TRBV13-3 and TRBJ2-2; tentatively, D is TRBD2 (6 bases). Germline-derived CDR1 and CDR2 are NNHDY and SYVADS. The V end lost 4 bases, the J end lost 2 bases, and 9 bases lay between the germline ends. The CDR3 sequence is 14 residues long. The CDR3 loop is CASSLGDNTGQLYF. CDR3 DNA (partial): TGTGCCAGCAGTTTGGGGGATAACACCGGG.

The sample holds a few counts of this clone. Genes here carry mouse names. The read terminates 4 residues before the CDR3 end, so the remaining end is supplied by the germline J gene. The genes are TRBV13-2 and TRBJ2-7, with a possible D match to TRBD1 (6 bases). The CDR3 covers 13 residues. Germline loops: CDR1 NNHNN, CDR2 SYGAGS (reference sequence). Partial CDR3 DNA: TGTGCCAGCGGTGATGACAGGGACGAT. It is translated as CASGDDRDD. From start to end, the CDR3 is CASGDDRDDEQYF.

With respect to this clone: Germline and genes: mouse. The read ends 4 residues before the CDR3 terminus; that terminus is restored from the germline J gene. This chain links TRBV1 with TRBJ2-3; D possibly corresponds to TRBD1 (5 bases). V lost 0 bases and J 1 base, leaving 14 bases between the germline ends. This CDR3 is built from 17 residues. Germline CDR1 NSQYPW, CDR2 LRSPGD (reference sequence). CDR3 DNA, as far as it was read: TGCACCTGCAGTGCAGATGAGGGGAGGAGGGGTGCAGAA. It encodes CTCSADEGRRGAE. The entire CDR3 reads CTCSADEGRRGAETLYF.

Points on this clone: The gene symbols are mouse symbols. With the read ending 4 residues before the CDR3 end, the germline J gene is used to fill in that end. V and J are TRBV13-1 and TRBJ2-7; TRBD1 is a possible D gene (5 bases). CDR1 and CDR2 (germline): NSHNY, SYGAGN. This CDR3 spans 10 amino acids. The DNA read from the CDR3 is TGTGCCACAGAGGGGTAT. Translated, it gives CATEGY. The CDR3 in full is CATEGYEQYF.

Regarding this clone: The genes are named according to mouse. CDR3 DNA (partial): TGCACCTGCAGTGCGTCGACTGGGGATAGTGCAGAA. Translation gives CTCSASTGDSAE. In full, the CDR3 reads CTCSASTGDSAETLYF. The rearrangement uses TRBV1 and TRBJ2-3; 8 positions match TRBD2. With the read ending 4 residues before the CDR3 end, the germline J gene is used to fill in that end. The J segment lost 0 bases and the V segment lost 3 bases, leaving 5 bases of the junction unmatched. Germline CDR1 is NSQYPW and CDR2 is LRSPGD (reference sequence). The CDR3 sequence is 16 residues long.

Concerning this clone: Gene names are mouse gene names. The CDR3 is cut off 4 residues early in the read; its end comes from the germline J gene. This rearrangement joins TRBV5 to TRBJ2-2; TRBD2 matches 7 bases. The trim removed 1 base at V and 4 bases at J, leaving 3 bases unmatched. Germline-derived CDR1 and CDR2 are LGHNA and YNLKQL (reference sequence). This CDR3 has 15 residues. The chain's CDR3 is CASSQAWGTTGQLYF. Partial CDR3 DNA: TGTGCCAGCAGCCAAGCCTGGGGGACCACCGGG.

This clone was recorded a few times. All gene names here are mouse names. The CDR3 end falls 4 residues outside the read, so it is completed with the germline J gene. The chain combines TRBV1 with TRBJ2-1; 9 bases align to TRBD1. With V trimmed by 3 bases and J by 5 bases, 5 bases remained unmatched. CDR3 length: 15 amino acids. Looked up from germline, CDR1 is NSQYPW and CDR2 is LRSPGD (reference sequence). CDR3 sequence reads: CTCSAYRDRDAEQFF. The CDR3 DNA, read in part, is TGCACCTGCAGTGCTTATCGGGACAGGGATGCT.

Points on this clone: These gene names are mouse names. The read ends 4 residues shy of where the CDR3 ends; the end is completed using the germline J gene. The J gene is TRBJ1-1, the V gene TRBV13-3, with a tentative D call TRBD1 (6 bases). The CDR3 spans 13 residues. Germline V lookup: CDR1 NNHDY, CDR2 SYVADS. CDR3 sequence: CASSEGGAGEVFF. Partial CDR3 DNA: TGTGCCAGCAGTGAGGGGGGGGCGGGA.

Comment on this clone: Each gene name is a mouse one. The read stops 4 residues short of the end of the CDR3; the missing end is completed from the germline J gene. The J gene is TRBJ1-2, the V gene TRBV13-1, with no clear D. This CDR3 is 12 amino acids long. Trimming shortened V by 0 bases and J by 3 bases, and 3 bases separated the two germline ends. Germline CDR1 reads NSHNY; CDR2 reads SYGAGN. CDR3 bases read: TGTGCCAGCAGTGATGTTGACTCC. It is translated as CASSDVDS. The complete CDR3 sequence is CASSDVDSDYTF.

In its sample, this clone was seen many times. All gene names here are mouse names. The missing CDR3 end, 4 residues past where the read stops, is filled in from the germline J gene. V and J are TRBV13-3 and TRBJ1-1, with 7 bases fitting TRBD1. Germline assignment: CDR1 NNHDY and CDR2 SYVADS. The CDR3 consists of 14 residues. J was trimmed by 3 bases and V by 6 bases; bases with no gene match: 8. The CDR3 protein is CASTSTGVDTEVFF. The DNA read from the CDR3 is TGTGCCAGCACCTCTACAGGGGTGGACACA.

This clone was counted between two and nine times. Gene labels here are mouse ones. The CDR3 goes on 4 residues after the read ends, and that part is filled in from the germline J gene. Other nucleotide sequences in the sample specify the same CDR3. V and J are TRBV13-3 and TRBJ1-4, with a weak D call TRBD1 (5 bases). Per germline, CDR1 NNHDY and CDR2 SYVADS. The V and J ends lost 0 bases and 6 bases respectively, with 12 bases between them. The CDR3 has 15 amino acids. The part of the CDR3 DNA that was read is TGTGCCAGCAGTGATGCTCAGGGAGGGGACGAA. This sequence encodes CASSDAQGGDE. The whole CDR3 sequence is CASSDAQGGDERLFF.

For this clone: At residue 12, the TCRdb amino acid sequence and the translated nucleotide sequence differ, so the protein here is the DNA translation. Gene names are mouse gene names. The read finishes 3 residues shy of the CDR3 end, and the germline J gene is used to complete it. Other DNA sequences in the same sample also yield this CDR3. J is TRBJ1-3 and V is TRBV13-3; TRBD1 is a possible D gene (6 bases). V was cut by 0 bases and J by 3 bases, with 10 bases left in between. The CDR3 is made up of 15 amino acids. The germline V gene has CDR1 NNHDY and CDR2 SYVADS. CDR3 protein: CASSDGQGFGNTLYF. CDR3 DNA (partial): TGTGCCAGCAGTGATGGGCAGGGGTTTGGAAATACG. Filled out from reference TRBV13-3 and TRBJ1-3, the complete variable domain reads EAAVTQSPRSKVAVTGGKVTLSCHQTNNHDYMYWYRQDTGHGLRLIHYSYVADSTEKGDIPDGYKASRPSQENFSLILELASLSQTAVYFCASSDGQGFGNTLYFGEGSRLIVV.

The sample holds a few counts of this clone. Mouse gene names apply. The CDR3 is cut off 4 residues early in the read; its end comes from the germline J gene. This sample also contains other DNA sequences that code for the same CDR3. The genes are TRBV19 and TRBJ2-1; 8 bases match TRBD2. The V gene's germline CDR1 is FNHDT and CDR2 SITEND (reference sequence). J was trimmed by 0 bases and V by 5 bases; bases with no gene match: 4. This CDR3 region has 15 residues. The CDR3 is CASSPTGGNYAEQFF. The DNA read from the CDR3 is TGTGCCAGCAGCCCAACTGGGGGTAACTATGCT. Together with reference TRBV19 and TRBJ2-1, the CDR3 gives the full variable domain: GGIITQTPKFLIGQEGQKLTLKCQQNFNHDTMYWYRQDSGKGLRLIYYSITENDLQKGDLSEGYDASREKKSSFSLTVTSAQKNEMAVFLCASSPTGGNYAEQFFGPGTRLTVL.